This TCR beta chain was observed in a study of blood T cell repertoires in COVID-19. Across the whole study: Specimens from acute and convalescent COVID-19 originated in the United States, Italy and Spain. From T cells, B-cell-depleted T cells, or PBMCs came the material, which was cDNA or gDNA.

Original processing methods: For nucleated cells, counts were estimated from reference gene primer amplification. This table comes from immunoSEQ multiplex PCR, and its TCRdb copy is limited to in-frame clones, with some not included. V and J calls plus clone size are reproduced from that table; the DNA served to infer D and trimming. Of around 130,000 clones listed, 75% to 80% were seen once; the top ten hold 7.9%. With 4 bases removed from V and 4 bases from J, the gap between germline ends came to 11 bases. CDR3 size: 13 residues. Looked up from germline, CDR1 is SGDLS and CDR2 is YYNGEE. This chain connects TRBV9 to TRBJ2-5; D is unclear. The TCR comes from a human donor in a cohort sampled during active COVID-19. Sequenced input: peripheral blood. The CDR3 sequence is CASSPKGGETQYF. In nucleotides, the CDR3 is TGTGCCAGCAGCCCTAAAGGCGGAGAGACCCAGTACTTC. The variable domain in full, completed from reference TRBV9 and TRBJ2-5, reads DSGVTQTPKHLITATGQRVTLRCSPRSGDLSVYWYQQSLDQGLQFLIQYYNGEERAKGNILERFSAQQFPDLHSELNLSSLELGDSALYFCASSPKGGETQYFGPGTRLLVL.